The entry below describes one TCR beta chain. There is no known antigen for this receptor. One base away there is no much larger clone; base qualities are not given. Ficoll-Paque density gradient centrifugation was the method used to isolate PBMCs. This sample is part of a study of T-cell memory formation after mild COVID-19 (dated by TCRdb to the early 2020s). Study-level background: Most TCR sequence clusters were specific to one of the two donors. Longitudinal TCRalpha and TCRbeta repertoire sequencing tracked T-cell clones expanding and contracting after mild COVID-19 in a couple of donors. The cohort comprised two young, previously healthy adult volunteers, one female and one male.

The paper's findings and limits, for the study overall: The study included only a couple of mild cases, and larger cohorts that include severe cases with pre-infection samples were judged to be necessary. The second-wave clones that peaked on day 37 were not confirmed to be SARS-CoV-2 specific. Contracting CD4+ clones were located mainly in the CM and EM memory subsets, whereas CD8+ clones were found to be enriched in EMRA. Balanced CD4/CD8 phenotypes were observed for clones contracting from day 15 to 85, whereas a bias towards CD4+ was observed for a second wave of clones expanding from day 15 to 37. The detection of some responding clones in pre-infection memory suggests that pre-existing cross-reactive memory T cells joined the SARS-CoV-2 response.

TCRdb records Illumina NovaSeq 6000 as the sequencer. TCRalpha and TCRbeta cDNA libraries were built by 5'RACE with constant-segment primers, adding sample barcodes and unique molecular identifiers. Trizol reagent was used to extract RNA from every sample. Library amplification was performed in two PCR steps, and a second sample barcode and Illumina TruSeq adapters were introduced in the second step. Sequencing of libraries was performed on an Illumina NovaSeq with 2 x 150 bp paired-end reads. Concerning the study's data processing: Demultiplexing of reads and collapsing into UMI-guided consensus sequences were performed with migec v1.2.7. Using mixcr v2.1.11, UMI consensuses were aligned to TRA and TRB V and J templates and then assembled into clonotypes. A clonotype was counted as expanded or contracted only when both edgeR and NoisET called the clonotype significant, with the noise models trained on biological replicates. edgeR calls used a false discovery rate-adjusted p below 0.01 and a log2 fold-change threshold of 1. As an exploratory analysis of dynamics, max-normalized trajectories of the 1000 most abundant clonotypes were examined with PCA combined with hierarchical clustering. Separately sequenced CD4+ and CD8+ repertoires were used to assign a CD4 or CD8 phenotype to each responding clone. TCRdb reworked the public reads: Q25 trimming with fastp, MiXCR clone assembly, productive beta chains retained. Every distinct CDR3 protein forms one entry, paired with its most common genes and DNA. The V and J calls follow TCRdb's processing rather than the paper's. Recorded for this sample are a few hundred thousand distinct CDR3 sequences; more than 15% of them occurred a single time. Clones ranked in the top ten supply about 22% of the sample.

V was cut back by 2 bases and J by 4 bases, leaving a gap of 13 bases between them. The germline V gene provides CDR1 SGHVS and CDR2 FNYEAQ. Inclusive of the bounding cysteine and phenylalanine, the CDR3 is 15 residues long. Only the CDR3 region is kept as DNA, spanning 45 bases read in frame from base 1. The sample taken for sequencing was PBMCs or a T cell subset sorted from them (not recorded which). The chain is made from TRBV7-6 and TRBJ2-3, with the D gene uncertain. This TCR was sampled from a man aged 18 to 30 who had mild COVID-19 (a few samples of this study predate the infection). The sample titles of this study are shuffled in the database, so cell type and time point are left out; the donor was told from shared clones. DNA sequence: TGTGCCAGCAGCTTAACACAATGGCAAGCAGATACGCAGTATTTT. Translated, it reads CASSLTQWQADTQYF.